This TCR beta chain originates from a study of blood T cell repertoires in COVID-19. About the research overall: Samples taken during acute and convalescent COVID-19 were collected in the United States, Italy and Spain. In each case, the material was cDNA or gDNA derived from T cells, B-cell-depleted T cells, or PBMCs.

Authors' analysis steps: Reference gene primer amplification gave nucleated cell count estimates. Assay: immunoSEQ multiplex PCR; the TCRdb copy retains only in-frame clones and omits some. V and J calls and clone size follow that table, whereas D and trimming were derived from the DNA. The repertoire holds over 85,000 clones, less than 90% seen once, with roughly 4% in the top ten. The germline V gene encodes CDR1 SGHNT and CDR2 YYREEE (reference sequence). The CDR3 is made up of 13 amino acids. Trimming at V came to 3 bases and at J to 6 bases, leaving 2 bases not matched to a gene. The rearrangement links TRBV5-4 to TRBJ2-7; 11 nucleotides align to TRBD1. The receptor was isolated from a man between 60 and 75 years old with acute or convalescent COVID-19. The specimen was peripheral blood. The CDR3 region is CASSWTGGGEQYF. The CDR3 DNA reads as TGTGCCAGCAGCTGGACAGGGGGCGGCGAGCAGTACTTC.